Listed here are 9 T cell receptor beta chains from one sample, sequenced in a study of Ad26.COV2.S vaccination and SARS-CoV-2 variants. Assay: immunoSEQ multiplex PCR; the TCRdb copy retains only in-frame clones and omits some. The sample has about 500,000 clones; roughly nine tenths are singletons. The treatment was: about 20 received Ad26.COV2.S at low or high dose, single or two shots; 5 received placebo; per-sample allocation not given. All samples were drawn on day 63, counting from the first vaccine or placebo injection. This specimen consisted of peripheral blood, obtained in a trial of Ad26.COV2.S vaccine versus placebo. The source of these receptors is a person aged 18-65 years who received the Ad26.COV2.S COVID-19 vaccine or a placebo.

The chain employs TRBV30 and TRBJ1-6; maybe TRBD1 (5 bases). Trimming removed 8 bases at V and 5 bases at J, with 13 bases between. The CDR3 is made up of 13 amino acids. CDR1 is GTSNPN and CDR2 is SVGIG in the germline V gene (reference sequence). Written as DNA, the CDR3 is TGTGCCCGTGGACAAGGGAATAATTCACCCCTCCACTTT. The encoded protein is CARGQGNNSPLHF. The whole variable domain, remainder taken from reference TRBV30 and TRBJ1-6, is SQTIHQWPATLVQPVGSPLSLECTVEGTSNPNLYWYRQAAGRGLQLLFYSVGIGQISSEVPQNLSASRPQDRQFILSSKKLLLSDSGFYLCARGQGNNSPLHFGNGTRLTVT.

The chain joins TRBV7-8 to TRBJ2-5, with 7 nucleotides matching TRBD1. From germline, CDR1 is SGHVS and CDR2 FQNEAQ. Trimming at V came to 8 bases and at J to 5 bases, leaving 14 bases not matched to a gene. The CDR3 runs 15 residues. The CDR3 DNA is TGTGCCAGCCTAAACCTCACAGGGGATGGCGAGACCCAGTACTTC. Translating it yields CASLNLTGDGETQYF.

The V call is TRBV28, the J call TRBJ1-2; D is ambiguous. There are 13 residues in the CDR3. V was shortened by 5 bases and J by 2 bases, with 9 bases between the two germline ends. Germline loops: CDR1 MDHEN, CDR2 SYDVKM. The CDR3 loop is CASSADGNYGYTF. The CDR3 bases are TGTGCCAGCAGTGCGGACGGAAACTATGGCTACACCTTC.

This clone has only one observation. The rearrangement uses TRBV14 and TRBJ1-5; D not resolved. With 5 bases removed from V and 0 bases from J, the gap between germline ends came to 5 bases. The CDR3 covers 13 residues. Looked up from germline, CDR1 is SGHDN and CDR2 is FVKESK. Here the CDR3 DNA reads TGTGCCAGCAGCTTTGATAGCAATCAGCCCCAGCATTTT. This gives the protein CASSFDSNQPQHF.

The chain links TRBV15 to TRBJ1-5, with D unclear. Germline values: CDR1 LNHNV, CDR2 YYDKDF (reference sequence). The CDR3 totals 16 residues. V was pared by 4 bases and J by 4 bases, with 17 bases between. CDR3 in DNA: TGTGCCACCAGCAAACGTCCGCCTGCCCCGAATCAGCCCCAGCATTTT. Amino acid sequence: CATSKRPPAPNQPQHF.

The chain has TRBV5-6 and TRBJ2-5, with 14 bases that match TRBD2. From germline, CDR1 is SGHDT and CDR2 YYEEEE. After removal of 2 bases from V and 2 bases from J, the junction contained 5 bases not matched to a gene. The CDR3 covers 17 residues. For the CDR3, the DNA is TGTGCCAGCAGCTTCCGGACTAGCGGGGGGTTACAAGAGACCCAGTACTTC. Protein: CASSFRTSGGLQETQYF. The whole variable domain, filled in from reference TRBV5-6 and TRBJ2-5, reads DAGVTQSPTHLIKTRGQQVTLRCSPKSGHDTVSWYQQALGQGPQFIFQYYEEEERQRGNFPDRFSGHQFPNYSSELNVNALLLGDSALYLCASSFRTSGGLQETQYFGPGTRLLVL.

This chain connects TRBV5-8 to TRBJ1-6, with D hard to call. Looked up from germline, CDR1 is SGHTS and CDR2 is YDEGEE. V was trimmed by 4 bases and J by 7 bases, leaving 21 bases between them. This CDR3 has 17 amino acids. CDR3 nucleotides: TGTGCCAGCAGCCGGGTGGGCACAGTTCTGGGGAATTCACCCCTCCACTTT. Its translation: CASSRVGTVLGNSPLHF.

The genes are TRBV6-5 and TRBJ2-3; D is perhaps TRBD1 or TRBD2 (5 bases each). The CDR3 spans 12 residues. Germline V gene data show CDR1 as MNHEY and CDR2 as SVGAGI. V dropped 4 bases and J dropped 6 bases, with 8 bases sitting between them. CDR3 nucleotides: TGTGCCAGCAGTTCGGGACCCGATACGCAGTATTTT. This translates into CASSSGPDTQYF.

The chain recombines TRBV11-2 with TRBJ1-1; D is unresolved. Germline CDR1 and CDR2: SGHAT and FQNNGV. The germline V and J ends were trimmed by 3 bases and 5 bases, with 10 bases remaining between them. This CDR3 comprises 13 residues. In DNA form, the CDR3 reads TGTGCCAGCAGCTTCGATCAACGAACTGAAGCTTTCTTT. Amino acid sequence: CASSFDQRTEAFF.